Listed below are T cell receptor beta chains from one sample, sequenced in a study of healthy donors' naive CD4 and CD8 T cells. TCRdb itself ran the reads through MiXCR, one entry per CDR3 protein. The sample yields 180,000 or so distinct CDR3 sequences, about 74% seen once. What was sequenced was naive CD4+ and CD8+ T cells sorted from blood, pooled from several donors. The receptors derive from a pool of human donors in good health; the sample pools cells from several healthy donors. CDR3s include the opening cysteine and the closing phenylalanine or tryptophan. The order of the fields is D gene, J gene, clone size, V gene, CDR3 DNA, CDR3 protein. A D gene is named only where the DNA matches it firmly. Only some rows state a clone size, as once, few, many or a class for expanded clones.

d_call: NA
j_call: TRBJ1-1
clone_size: NA
v_call: TRBV19
cdr3_nt: TGTGCCAGTATGGATCTGATGAACACTGAAGCTTTCTTT
cdr3_aa: CASMDLMNTEAFF

d_call: NA
j_call: TRBJ2-7
clone_size: NA
v_call: TRBV11-2
cdr3_nt: TGTGCCAGCAGCTTAGAGGTCACGGGAACCTACGAGCAGTACTTC
cdr3_aa: CASSLEVTGTYEQYF

d_call: TRBD1
j_call: TRBJ2-1
clone_size: few
v_call: TRBV29-1
cdr3_nt: TGCAGCGTTGTTAGTGACAGGGTGCTCTTC
cdr3_aa: CSVVSDRVLF

d_call: TRBD2
j_call: TRBJ2-1
clone_size: NA
v_call: TRBV5-4
cdr3_nt: TGTGCCAGCAGCTTGGATGGCGGGAGGGCCGGAAATGAGCAGTTCTTC
cdr3_aa: CASSLDGGRAGNEQFF

d_call: NA
j_call: TRBJ1-2
clone_size: NA
v_call: TRBV27
cdr3_nt: TGTGCCAGCAACCCGTCGACAGGAAACTATGGCTACACCTTC
cdr3_aa: CASNPSTGNYGYTF

d_call: NA
j_call: TRBJ2-1
clone_size: NA
v_call: TRBV10-3
cdr3_nt: TGTGCCATCAGTGAGAACAGAAATGAGCAGTTCTTC
cdr3_aa: CAISENRNEQFF

d_call: TRBD1
j_call: TRBJ1-1
clone_size: NA
v_call: TRBV27
cdr3_nt: TGTGCCAGCAGCGAGGGACAGGCAACTGAAGCTTTCTTT
cdr3_aa: CASSEGQATEAFF

d_call: TRBD2
j_call: TRBJ2-5
clone_size: NA
v_call: TRBV6-1
cdr3_nt: TGTGCCAGCAGTGATGCGACTAGCCGTCTGTACTTC
cdr3_aa: CASSDATSRLYF

d_call: NA
j_call: TRBJ2-1
clone_size: NA
v_call: TRBV4-1
cdr3_nt: TGCGCCAGCAGCCGTGTGACCGCCACCTACAATGAGCAGTTCTTC
cdr3_aa: CASSRVTATYNEQFF

d_call: NA
j_call: TRBJ2-7
clone_size: NA
v_call: TRBV29-1
cdr3_nt: TGCAGCGTCCAGGGGAATACCTACGAGCAGTACTTC
cdr3_aa: CSVQGNTYEQYF

d_call: NA
j_call: TRBJ2-5
clone_size: NA
v_call: TRBV29-1
cdr3_nt: TGCAGCGCCCTTCTGGGGCCCACACGTCAAGAGACCCAGTACTTC
cdr3_aa: CSALLGPTRQETQYF

d_call: NA
j_call: TRBJ2-7
clone_size: NA
v_call: TRBV29-1
cdr3_nt: TGCAGCGTGGAGCAGGGACACTACGAGCAGTACTTC
cdr3_aa: CSVEQGHYEQYF

d_call: TRBD2
j_call: TRBJ2-3
clone_size: NA
v_call: TRBV27
cdr3_nt: TGTGCCAGCAGTTTATCGCCGGGTAGCGGGAGCTTGGATACGCAGTATTTT
cdr3_aa: CASSLSPGSGSLDTQYF

d_call: NA
j_call: TRBJ1-1
clone_size: NA
v_call: TRBV29-1
cdr3_nt: TGCAGCGCGAACCCTGGGGATGAAGCTTTCTTT
cdr3_aa: CSANPGDEAFF

d_call: NA
j_call: TRBJ2-7
clone_size: NA
v_call: TRBV19
cdr3_nt: TGTGCCAGTAGTTTAGACTGGGGGTACGAGCAGTACTTC
cdr3_aa: CASSLDWGYEQYF

d_call: TRBD1
j_call: TRBJ2-2
clone_size: NA
v_call: TRBV27
cdr3_nt: TGTGCCAGCAAGTACCAAGGACAGGGTCTTCCCGGGGAGCTGTTTTTT
cdr3_aa: CASKYQGQGLPGELFF